This T cell receptor beta chain was documented in a study of T cell changes during pregnancy in multiple sclerosis. This clone has only one observation. CDR1 is LNHDA, CDR2 SQIVND, per germline (reference sequence). V was clipped by 6 bases and J by 2 bases, with 10 bases between them. The length of the CDR3 is 13 residues. This table comes from immunoSEQ multiplex PCR, and its TCRdb copy is limited to in-frame clones, with some not included. The data contain 30,000 to 40,000 clones, over 80% of them singletons. The specimen was CD4+ T cells from peripheral blood mononuclear cells, collected in the third trimester of pregnancy. The sequence was obtained from a female donor in good health, enrolled as a control in a pregnancy study. The chain uses TRBV19 and TRBJ1-2; no clear D. CDR3 residues: CASRTGGNYGYTF. CDR3 bases: TGTGCCAGTAGGACCGGAGGGAACTATGGCTACACCTTC.